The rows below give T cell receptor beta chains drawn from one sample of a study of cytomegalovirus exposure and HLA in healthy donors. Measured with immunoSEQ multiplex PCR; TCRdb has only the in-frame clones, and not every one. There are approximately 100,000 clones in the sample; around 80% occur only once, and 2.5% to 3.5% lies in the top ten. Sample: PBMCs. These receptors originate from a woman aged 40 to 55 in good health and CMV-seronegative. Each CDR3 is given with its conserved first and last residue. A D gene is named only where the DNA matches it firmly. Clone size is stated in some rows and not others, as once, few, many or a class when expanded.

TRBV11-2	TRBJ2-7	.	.	CASSLGQPGAYEQYF	TGTGCCAGCAGCTTAGGGCAGCCGGGAGCCTACGAGCAGTACTTC
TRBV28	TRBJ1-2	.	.	CASIWGGARYGYTF	TGTGCCAGCATTTGGGGGGGGGCCCGTTATGGCTACACCTTC
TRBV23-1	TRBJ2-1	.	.	CASSRDGGGDEQFF	TGCGCCAGCAGTCGAGATGGGGGGGGCGATGAGCAGTTCTTC
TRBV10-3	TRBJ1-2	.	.	CAISATGGGYTF	TGTGCCATCAGTGCAACGGGGGGAGGCTACACCTTC
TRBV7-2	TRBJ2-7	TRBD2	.	CASSLAGLAGDPYEQYF	TGTGCCAGCAGCTTAGCTGGACTAGCGGGAGACCCCTACGAGCAGTACTTC
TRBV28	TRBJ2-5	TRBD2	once	CASGRRASGQETQYF	TGTGCCAGCGGGCGCCGGGCTAGCGGTCAAGAGACCCAGTACTTC
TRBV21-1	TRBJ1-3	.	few	CASSKASFGTGTIHSGNTIYF	.
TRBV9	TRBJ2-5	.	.	CASTPSGRETQYF	TGTGCCAGCACCCCCTCGGGGAGGGAGACCCAGTACTTC
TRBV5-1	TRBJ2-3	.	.	CASSLRDTGQGTDTQYF	TGCGCCAGCAGCTTGCGGGACACAGGGCAGGGGACAGATACGCAGTATTTT
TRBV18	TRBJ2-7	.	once	CASSPIAANEQYF	TGTGCCAGCTCACCAATCGCAGCGAACGAGCAGTACTTC
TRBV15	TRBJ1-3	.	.	CATSRERYSGNTIYF	TGTGCCACCAGCAGAGAACGGTACTCTGGAAACACCATATATTTT
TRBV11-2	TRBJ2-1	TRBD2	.	CASSLAGGYNEQFF	TGTGCCAGCAGCTTAGCGGGAGGCTACAATGAGCAGTTCTTC
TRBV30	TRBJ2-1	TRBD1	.	CAWTTGKGAWSYNEQFF	TGTGCCTGGACGACAGGGAAAGGGGCCTGGAGTTACAATGAGCAGTTCTTC
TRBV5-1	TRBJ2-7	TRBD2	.	CASSVPSGTYEQYF	TGCGCCAGCAGCGTCCCTAGCGGGACCTACGAGCAGTACTTC
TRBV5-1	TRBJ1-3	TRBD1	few	CASSSGTGANTIYF	TGCGCCAGCAGCTCCGGGACAGGGGCCAACACCATATATTTT
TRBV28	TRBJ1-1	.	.	CASSLGTPPIEAFF	TGTGCCAGCAGTTTGGGGACTCCACCAATTGAAGCTTTCTTT
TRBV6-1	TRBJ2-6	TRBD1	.	CASSVRDRAYSGANVLTF	TGTGCCAGCAGTGTAAGGGACAGGGCCTACTCTGGGGCCAACGTCCTGACTTTC
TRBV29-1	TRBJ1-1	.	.	CSVDTTGGVDTEAFF	TGCAGCGTCGACACCACGGGGGGGGTTGACACTGAAGCTTTCTTT
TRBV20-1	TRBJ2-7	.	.	CSVLGRYEQYF	TGCAGTGTCCTAGGGAGATACGAGCAGTACTTC
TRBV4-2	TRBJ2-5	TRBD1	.	CASSQDGTGGSETQYF	TGTGCCAGCAGCCAAGATGGGACAGGAGGTTCCGAGACCCAGTACTTC
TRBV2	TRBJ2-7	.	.	CASSETGTIGTTYEQYF	TGTGCCAGCAGTGAAACAGGGACTATAGGGACAACCTACGAGCAGTACTTC
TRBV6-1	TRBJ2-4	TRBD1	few	CASSEWTGGQNIQYF	TGTGCCAGCAGTGAATGGACAGGGGGCCAAAACATTCAGTACTTC
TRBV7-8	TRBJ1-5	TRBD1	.	CASSRDRGQGQPQHF	TGTGCCAGCAGCCGAGACAGGGGGCAAGGTCAGCCCCAGCATTTT
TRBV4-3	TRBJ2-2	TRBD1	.	CASTQGARATGELFF	TGCGCCAGCACCCAGGGGGCGCGTGCCACCGGGGAGCTGTTTTTT
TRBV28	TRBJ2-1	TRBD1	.	CASSLITGGRNEQFF	TGTGCCAGCAGTTTAATCACAGGGGGTAGGAATGAGCAGTTCTTC
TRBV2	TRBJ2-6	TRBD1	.	CARQTGVSGANVLTF	TGTGCCAGACAGACAGGGGTGTCTGGGGCCAACGTCCTGACTTTC
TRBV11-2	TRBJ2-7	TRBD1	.	CASSYRGHEQYF	TGTGCCAGCAGTTACAGGGGGCACGAGCAGTACTTC
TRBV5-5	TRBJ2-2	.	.	CASSLSGEDTGELFF	TGTGCCAGCAGCTTGTCGGGAGAGGACACCGGGGAGCTGTTTTTT
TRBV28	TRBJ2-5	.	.	CASSLLTGRGETQYF	TGTGCCAGCAGTTTATTAACAGGGCGGGGGGAGACCCAGTACTTC
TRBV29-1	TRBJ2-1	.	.	CSVVRGGWANEQFF	TGCAGCGTTGTCAGGGGTGGCTGGGCCAATGAGCAGTTCTTC
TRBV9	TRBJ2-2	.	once	CASSVLLNPNTGELFF	TGTGCCAGCAGCGTATTACTGAATCCGAACACCGGGGAGCTGTTTTTT
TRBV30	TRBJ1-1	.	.	CAWSDGGTNTEAFF	TGTGCCTGGAGTGACGGGGGTACCAACACTGAAGCTTTCTTT
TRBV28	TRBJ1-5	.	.	CASSLSWRSNQPQHF	TGTGCCAGCAGTTTATCTTGGCGGAGCAATCAGCCCCAGCATTTT
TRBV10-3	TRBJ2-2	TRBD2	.	CAISLTSGAGELFF	TGTGCCATCAGTCTGACTAGCGGGGCCGGGGAGCTGTTTTTT
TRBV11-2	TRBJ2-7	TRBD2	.	CASSLARTSGTYEQYF	TGTGCCAGCAGCTTAGCTAGGACTAGCGGGACCTACGAGCAGTACTTC
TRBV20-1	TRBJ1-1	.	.	CSAISPEAFF	TGCAGTGCTATATCCCCTGAAGCTTTCTTT
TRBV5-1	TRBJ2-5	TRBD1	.	CASSLLQGTETQYF	TGCGCCAGCAGCTTGTTACAGGGGACGGAGACCCAGTACTTC
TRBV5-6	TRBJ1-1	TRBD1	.	CASSLGDREAFF	TGTGCCAGCAGCTTGGGGGACAGGGAAGCTTTCTTT
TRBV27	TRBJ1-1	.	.	CASSPRLANTEAFF	TGTGCCAGCAGCCCTCGACTAGCGAACACTGAAGCTTTCTTT
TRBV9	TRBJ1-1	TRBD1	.	CASSVGDRYDLNTEAFF	TGTGCCAGCAGCGTAGGGGACAGGTACGACTTGAACACTGAAGCTTTCTTT
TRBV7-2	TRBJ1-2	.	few	CASSAPGGLGGGYTF	TGTGCCAGCAGCGCGCCGGGGGGACTGGGGGGGGGCTACACCTTC